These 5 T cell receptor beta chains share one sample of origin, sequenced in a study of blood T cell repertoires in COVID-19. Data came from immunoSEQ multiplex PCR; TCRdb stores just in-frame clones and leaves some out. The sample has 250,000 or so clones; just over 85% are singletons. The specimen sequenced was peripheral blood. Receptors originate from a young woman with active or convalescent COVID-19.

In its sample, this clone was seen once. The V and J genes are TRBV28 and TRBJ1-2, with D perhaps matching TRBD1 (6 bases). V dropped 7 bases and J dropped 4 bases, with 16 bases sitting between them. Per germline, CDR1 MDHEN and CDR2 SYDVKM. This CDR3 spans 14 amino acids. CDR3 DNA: TGTGCCAGCACCACAGCAGGGGAAGGCTATGGCTACACCTTC. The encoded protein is CASTTAGEGYGYTF.

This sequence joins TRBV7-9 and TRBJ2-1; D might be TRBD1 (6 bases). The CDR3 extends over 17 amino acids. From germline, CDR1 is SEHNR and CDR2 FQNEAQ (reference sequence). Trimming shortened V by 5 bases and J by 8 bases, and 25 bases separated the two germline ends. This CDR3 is CASSPQVLAGVNHEQFF. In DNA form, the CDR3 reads TGTGCCAGCAGCCCTCAGGTTTTAGCAGGGGTTAATCATGAGCAGTTCTTC. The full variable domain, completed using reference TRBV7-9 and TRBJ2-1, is DTGVSQNPRHKITKRGQNVTFRCDPISEHNRLYWYRQTLGQGPEFLTYFQNEAQLEKSRLLSDRFSAERPKGSFSTLEIQRTEQGDSAMYLCASSPQVLAGVNHEQFFGPGTRLTVL.

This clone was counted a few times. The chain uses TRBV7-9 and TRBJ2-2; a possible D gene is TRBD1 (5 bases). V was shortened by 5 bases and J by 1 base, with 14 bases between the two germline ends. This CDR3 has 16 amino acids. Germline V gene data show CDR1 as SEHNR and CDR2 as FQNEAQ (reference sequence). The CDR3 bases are TGTGCCAGCAGCCCCCAGGGTCCCCTGAACACCGGGGAGCTGTTTTTT. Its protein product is CASSPQGPLNTGELFF.

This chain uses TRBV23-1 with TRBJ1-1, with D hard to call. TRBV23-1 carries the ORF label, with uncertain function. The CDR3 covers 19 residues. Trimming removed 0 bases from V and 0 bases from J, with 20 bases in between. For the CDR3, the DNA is TGCGCCAGCAGTCAATCTGGGAGGGCCCTAAGCCCCGTGAACACTGAAGCTTTCTTT. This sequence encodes CASSQSGRALSPVNTEAFF.

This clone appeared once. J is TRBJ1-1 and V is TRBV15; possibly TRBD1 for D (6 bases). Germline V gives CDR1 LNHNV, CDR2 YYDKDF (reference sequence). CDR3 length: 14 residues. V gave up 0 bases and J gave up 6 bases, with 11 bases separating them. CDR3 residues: CATSRDLRGPEAFF. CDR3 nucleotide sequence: TGTGCCACCAGCAGAGATCTCAGGGGCCCTGAAGCTTTCTTT.